One sample yielded the 14 T cell receptor beta chains listed below, sequenced in a study of blood T cell repertoires in COVID-19. The assay was immunoSEQ multiplex PCR, and TCRdb's table has in-frame clones only and misses some. The profile shows around 300,000 clones, approximately 88% of them singletons. Sequences were obtained from PBMCs or T cells enriched from blood (not recorded which). The receptors stem from a man under 40 who had recovered from COVID-19.

This clone occurred once. The chain uses TRBV28 and TRBJ2-7; maybe TRBD2 (6 bases). Trimming cost V 5 bases and J 5 bases, with 16 bases left between them. From germline, CDR1 is MDHEN and CDR2 SYDVKM. This CDR3 is 14 amino acids long. CDR3 DNA sequence: TGTGCCAGCAGTAGGGGACTTAGCCTCGACGAGCAGTACTTC. Its translation: CASSRGLSLDEQYF.

V usage is TRBV5-4 and J usage is TRBJ2-5; possibly TRBD1 for D (6 bases). CDR1 and CDR2 (germline): SGHNT, YYREEE (reference sequence). There are 15 residues in the CDR3. Deletions cut 0 bases from V and 14 bases from J, with 23 bases between. The CDR3 region is CASSLDGQPQPPPYF. Here the CDR3 DNA reads TGTGCCAGCAGCTTGGATGGACAGCCACAGCCCCCCCCTTACTTC.

This clone has a handful of counts. The chain uses TRBV24-1 and TRBJ2-7; 8 nucleotides match TRBD1. CDR3 length equals 15 residues. Germline V CDR1 and CDR2: KGHDR, SFDVKD. The J segment lost 3 bases and the V segment lost 2 bases, leaving 5 bases of the junction unmatched. Here the CDR3 reads CATSDSGTGRYEQYF. In DNA, the CDR3 is TGTGCCACCAGTGATTCGGGGACAGGCCGCTACGAGCAGTACTTC.

The chain has TRBV7-9 and TRBJ1-4, with 9 bases aligning to TRBD1. This CDR3 has 15 amino acids. The ends lost 4 bases at V and 6 bases at J; junction bases unmatched: 6. Germline lookup yields CDR1 SEHNR and CDR2 FQNEAQ (reference sequence). The CDR3 DNA is TGTGCCAGCAGCTCGGGACAGGGAGGGTATGAAAAACTGTTTTTT. It specifies CASSSGQGGYEKLFF.

The chain has TRBV12-3 or TRBV12-4 and TRBJ1-5; perhaps TRBD1 as D (6 bases). This CDR3 contains 12 residues. V shed 5 bases and J shed 9 bases, with 11 bases lying between them. CDR3 region: CASSGTGPPQHF. The CDR3, as DNA: TGTGCCAGCAGTGGAACAGGGCCGCCCCAGCATTTT.

The V call is TRBV19, the J call TRBJ2-6, with 9 bases that match TRBD1. The junction had 2 bases not matched to a gene; V was cut back by 6 bases and J by 2 bases. Germline loops: CDR1 LNHDA, CDR2 SQIVND (reference sequence). This CDR3 is 15 amino acids long. In DNA form, the CDR3 reads TGTGCCAGTAGAGACAGGGGGACTGGGGCCAACGTCCTGACTTTC. Encoded protein: CASRDRGTGANVLTF.

The chain links TRBV6-4 to TRBJ2-7, with D possibly matching TRBD1 (6 bases). V lost 2 bases and J 9 bases, leaving 14 bases between the germline ends. The CDR3 spans 13 residues. The germline gives CDR1 MRHNA, CDR2 SNTAGT. The CDR3 reads CASSDPPGVTQYF. CDR3 sequence (DNA): TGTGCCAGCAGTGACCCACCAGGGGTTACGCAGTACTTC.

The chain is built from TRBV28 and TRBJ2-1, with 8 bases that match TRBD2. J lost 6 bases, V lost 2 bases, and 3 bases had no gene match. This CDR3 is built from 14 residues. Germline CDR1 is MDHEN and CDR2 is SYDVKM. The CDR3 DNA is TGTGCCAGCAGTTTAGGACTAGCCGTCAATGAGCAGTTCTTC. Encoded protein: CASSLGLAVNEQFF.

The rearrangement links TRBV28 to TRBJ2-7; weak D call: TRBD2 (7 bases). The V gene's germline CDR1 is MDHEN and CDR2 SYDVKM. The V end was cut by 3 bases, the J end by 3 bases, with 18 bases between. The CDR3 loop spans 16 amino acids. The CDR3 DNA follows: TGTGCCAGCAGTTTCGAGGGCGCAGGGGACTACTACGAGCAGTACTTC. Residues: CASSFEGAGDYYEQYF.

The chain is built from TRBV19 and TRBJ2-7, with no clear D. The CDR3 runs 12 residues. The ends were cut back, 7 bases at V and 1 base at J, with 8 bases in the middle. The germline gives CDR1 LNHDA, CDR2 SQIVND (reference sequence). CDR3 in DNA: TGTGCCAGTACCGACACATCCTACGAGCAGTACTTC. It encodes CASTDTSYEQYF.

The V and J genes are TRBV28 and TRBJ1-2; perhaps TRBD1 as D (5 bases). Trimming stripped 6 bases from V and 4 bases from J, with 15 bases between. There are 14 residues in the CDR3. Germline V CDR1 and CDR2: MDHEN, SYDVKM. The CDR3 spells CASRPNRLSYGYTF. In DNA, the CDR3 is TGTGCCAGCAGGCCGAACAGGCTGAGCTATGGCTACACCTTC.

The sample holds one count of this clone. V and J are TRBV3-1 (or the pseudogene TRBV3-2) and TRBJ2-7, with D uncertain. Trimming cost V 1 base and J 6 bases, with 10 bases left between them. This CDR3 has 13 amino acids. Germline V gives CDR1 LGHDT, CDR2 YNNKEL (reference sequence). The CDR3 sequence is CASSQGTPGEQYF. As DNA, the CDR3 is TGTGCCAGCAGCCAAGGTACTCCGGGCGAGCAGTACTTC.

The genes are TRBV29-1 and TRBJ1-5; tentative D call: TRBD1 (6 bases). The V and J ends lost 4 bases and 5 bases respectively, with 12 bases between them. The germline CDR1 and CDR2 sequences are SQVTM and ANQGSEA. This CDR3 has 13 residues. As DNA, the CDR3 is TGCAGCGTTGTAGGACAGCTTGATCAGCCCCAGCATTTT. It translates to CSVVGQLDQPQHF.

The V gene is TRBV9, the J gene TRBJ1-1; 9 nucleotides line up with TRBD1. Losses at the gene ends were 0 bases for V and 5 bases for J; bases not matched to a gene: 8. The V gene's germline CDR1 is SGDLS and CDR2 YYNGEE. The CDR3 loop spans 16 amino acids. The CDR3 region has the DNA TGTGCCAGCAGCGTAGAACAGGGGGCTTTGGGGACTGAAGCTTTCTTT. It codes for CASSVEQGALGTEAFF.